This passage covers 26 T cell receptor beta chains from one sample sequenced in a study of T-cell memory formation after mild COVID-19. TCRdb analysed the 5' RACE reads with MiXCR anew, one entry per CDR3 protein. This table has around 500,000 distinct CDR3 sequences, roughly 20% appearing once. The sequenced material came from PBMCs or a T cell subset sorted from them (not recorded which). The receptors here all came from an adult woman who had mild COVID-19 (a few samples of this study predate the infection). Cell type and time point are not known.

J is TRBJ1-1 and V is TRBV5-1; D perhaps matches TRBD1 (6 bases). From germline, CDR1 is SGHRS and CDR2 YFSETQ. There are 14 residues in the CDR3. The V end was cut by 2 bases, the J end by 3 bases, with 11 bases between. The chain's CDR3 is CASSFQGSDTEAFF. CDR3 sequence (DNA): TGCGCCAGCAGCTTTCAGGGGTCGGACACTGAAGCTTTCTTT.

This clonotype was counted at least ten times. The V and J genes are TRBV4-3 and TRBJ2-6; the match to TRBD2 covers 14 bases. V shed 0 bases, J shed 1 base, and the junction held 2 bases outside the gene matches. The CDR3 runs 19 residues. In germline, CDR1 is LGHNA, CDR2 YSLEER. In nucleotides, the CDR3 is TGCGCCAGCAGCCAAGAGGGACTAGCGGGAGTTTCTGGGGCCAACGTCCTGACTTTC. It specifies CASSQEGLAGVSGANVLTF.

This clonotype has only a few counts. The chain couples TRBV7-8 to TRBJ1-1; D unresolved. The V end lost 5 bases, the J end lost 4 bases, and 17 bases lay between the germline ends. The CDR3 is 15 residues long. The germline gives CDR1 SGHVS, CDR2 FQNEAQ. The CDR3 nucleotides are TGTGCCAGCAGCCCCTCCGTTGGTGTTGCCACTGAAGCTTTCTTT. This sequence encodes CASSPSVGVATEAFF.

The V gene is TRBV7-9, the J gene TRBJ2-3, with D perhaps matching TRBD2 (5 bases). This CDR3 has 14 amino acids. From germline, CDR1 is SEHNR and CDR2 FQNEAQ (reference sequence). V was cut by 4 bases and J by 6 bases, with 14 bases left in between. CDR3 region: CASSYEGLVDTQYF. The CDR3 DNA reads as TGTGCCAGCAGCTATGAGGGCCTCGTGGATACGCAGTATTTT.

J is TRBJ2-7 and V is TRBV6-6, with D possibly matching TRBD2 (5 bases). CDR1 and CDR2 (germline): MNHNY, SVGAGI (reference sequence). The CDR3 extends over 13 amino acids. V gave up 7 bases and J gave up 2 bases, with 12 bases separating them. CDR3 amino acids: CASTPAGTYEQYV. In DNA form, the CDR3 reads TGTGCCAGCACCCCCGCCGGGACCTACGAGCAGTACGTC.

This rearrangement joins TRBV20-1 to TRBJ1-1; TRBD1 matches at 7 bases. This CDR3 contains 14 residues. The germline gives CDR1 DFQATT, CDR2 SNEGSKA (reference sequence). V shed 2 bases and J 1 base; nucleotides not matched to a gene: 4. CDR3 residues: CSARSGTANTEAFF. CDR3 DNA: TGCAGTGCTAGATCCGGGACAGCGAACACTGAAGCTTTCTTT.

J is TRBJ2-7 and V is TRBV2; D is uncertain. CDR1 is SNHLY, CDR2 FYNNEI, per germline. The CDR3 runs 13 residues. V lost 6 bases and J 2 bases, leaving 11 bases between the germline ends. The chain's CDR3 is CASRGAAPYEQYF. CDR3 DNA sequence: TGTGCCAGCAGGGGCGCGGCCCCCTACGAGCAGTACTTC.

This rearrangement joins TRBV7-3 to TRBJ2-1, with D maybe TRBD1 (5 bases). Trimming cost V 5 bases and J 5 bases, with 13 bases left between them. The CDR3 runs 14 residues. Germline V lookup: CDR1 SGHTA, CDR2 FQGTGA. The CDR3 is CASSPYSRDNEQFF. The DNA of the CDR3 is TGTGCCAGCAGCCCTTACTCCAGGGACAATGAGCAGTTCTTC.

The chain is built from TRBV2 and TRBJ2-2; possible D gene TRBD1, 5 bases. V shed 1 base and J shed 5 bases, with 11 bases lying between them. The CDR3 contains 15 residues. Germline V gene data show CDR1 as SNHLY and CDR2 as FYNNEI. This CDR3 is CASSEEAGWTGELFF. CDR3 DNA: TGTGCCAGCAGTGAAGAGGCAGGGTGGACCGGGGAGCTGTTTTTT.

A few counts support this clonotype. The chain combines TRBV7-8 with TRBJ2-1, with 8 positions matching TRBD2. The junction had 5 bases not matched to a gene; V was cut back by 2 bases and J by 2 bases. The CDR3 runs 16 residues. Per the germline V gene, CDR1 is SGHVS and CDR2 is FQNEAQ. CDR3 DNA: TGTGCCAGCAGCTTATGGGGTAGCGGGACCTACAATGAGCAGTTCTTC. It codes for CASSLWGSGTYNEQFF.

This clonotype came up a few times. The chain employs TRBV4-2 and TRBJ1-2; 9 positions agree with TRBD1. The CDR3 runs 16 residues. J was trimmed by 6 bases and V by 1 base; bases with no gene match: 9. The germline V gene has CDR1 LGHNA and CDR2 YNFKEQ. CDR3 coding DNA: TGTGCCAGCAGCCAAGCTCTCCGGACAGGGGTCGATGGCTACACCTTC. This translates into CASSQALRTGVDGYTF.

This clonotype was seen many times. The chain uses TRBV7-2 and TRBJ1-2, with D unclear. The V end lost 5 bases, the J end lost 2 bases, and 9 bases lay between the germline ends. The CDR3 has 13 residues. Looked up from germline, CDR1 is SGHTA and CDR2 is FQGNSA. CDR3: CASSGQTNYGYTF. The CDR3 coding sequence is TGTGCCAGCAGCGGCCAGACAAACTATGGCTACACCTTC.

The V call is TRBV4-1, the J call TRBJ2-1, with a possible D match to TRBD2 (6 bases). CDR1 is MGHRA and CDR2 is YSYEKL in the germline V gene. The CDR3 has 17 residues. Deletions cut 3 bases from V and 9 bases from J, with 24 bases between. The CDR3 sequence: CASSHRLAGRTLSEQFF. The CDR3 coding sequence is TGCGCCAGCAGCCATAGACTGGCGGGACGGACCCTTAGTGAGCAGTTCTTC.

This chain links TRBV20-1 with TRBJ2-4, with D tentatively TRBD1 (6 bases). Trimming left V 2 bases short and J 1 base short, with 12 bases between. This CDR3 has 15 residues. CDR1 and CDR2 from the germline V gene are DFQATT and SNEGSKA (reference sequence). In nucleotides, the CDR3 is TGCAGTGCTAGAAACACAGGGTCTGCCAAAAACATTCAGTACTTC. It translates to CSARNTGSAKNIQYF.

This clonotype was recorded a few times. CDR3 in DNA: TGTGCCAGCAGCCAACGGATTCTAGCGGGAGCAACCTACGAGCAGTACTTC. Translation: CASSQRILAGATYEQYF. The chain is built from TRBV7-2 and TRBJ2-7; TRBD2 aligns across 10 bases. V lost 5 bases, J lost 2 bases, and 12 bases stayed unmatched. From germline, CDR1 is SGHTA and CDR2 FQGNSA. The CDR3 extends over 17 amino acids. The whole variable domain, remainder taken from reference TRBV7-2 and TRBJ2-7, is GAGVSQSPSNKVTEKGKDVELRCDPISGHTALYWYRQSLGQGLEFLIYFQGNSAPDKSGLPSDRFSAERTGGSVSTLTIQRTQQEDSAVYLCASSQRILAGATYEQYFGPGTRLTVT.

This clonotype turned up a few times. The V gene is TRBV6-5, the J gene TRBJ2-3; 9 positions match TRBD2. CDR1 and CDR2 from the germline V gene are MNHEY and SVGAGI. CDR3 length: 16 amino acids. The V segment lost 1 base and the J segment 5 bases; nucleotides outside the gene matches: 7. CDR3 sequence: CASSYFSRGGQDTQYF. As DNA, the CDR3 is TGTGCCAGCAGTTACTTCTCGCGGGGGGGCCAAGATACGCAGTATTTT.

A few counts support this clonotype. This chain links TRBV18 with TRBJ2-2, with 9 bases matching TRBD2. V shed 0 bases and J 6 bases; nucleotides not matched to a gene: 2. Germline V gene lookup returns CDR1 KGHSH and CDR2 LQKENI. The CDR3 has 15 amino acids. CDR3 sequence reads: CASSPPSGGPGELFF. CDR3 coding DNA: TGTGCCAGCTCACCACCCAGCGGGGGGCCCGGGGAGCTGTTTTTT.

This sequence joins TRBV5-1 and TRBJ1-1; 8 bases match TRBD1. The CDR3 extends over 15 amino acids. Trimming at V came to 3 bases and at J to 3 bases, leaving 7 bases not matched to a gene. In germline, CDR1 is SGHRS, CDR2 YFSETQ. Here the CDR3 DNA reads TGCGCCAGCAGCTCCCGGACAGGGTGGGACACTGAAGCTTTCTTT. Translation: CASSSRTGWDTEAFF.

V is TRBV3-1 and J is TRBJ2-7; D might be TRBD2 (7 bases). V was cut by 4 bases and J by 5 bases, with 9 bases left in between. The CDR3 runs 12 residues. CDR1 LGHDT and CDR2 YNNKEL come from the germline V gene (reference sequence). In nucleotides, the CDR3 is TGTGCCAGCAGCCGCGGGGGCCACGAGCAGTACTTC. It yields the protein CASSRGGHEQYF.

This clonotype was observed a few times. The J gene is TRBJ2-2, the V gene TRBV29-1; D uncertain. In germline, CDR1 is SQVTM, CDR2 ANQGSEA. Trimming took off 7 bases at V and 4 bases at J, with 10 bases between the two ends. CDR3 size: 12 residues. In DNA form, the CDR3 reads TGCAGCGCCCCGGATAGCACCGGGGAGCTGTTTTTT. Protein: CSAPDSTGELFF.

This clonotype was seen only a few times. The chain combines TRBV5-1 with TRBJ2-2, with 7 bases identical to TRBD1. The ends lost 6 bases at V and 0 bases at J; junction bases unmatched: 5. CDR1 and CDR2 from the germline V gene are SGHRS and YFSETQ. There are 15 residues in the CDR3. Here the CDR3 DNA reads TGCGCCAGCACCAAGCAGGGGGCGAACACCGGGGAGCTGTTTTTT. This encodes CASTKQGANTGELFF.

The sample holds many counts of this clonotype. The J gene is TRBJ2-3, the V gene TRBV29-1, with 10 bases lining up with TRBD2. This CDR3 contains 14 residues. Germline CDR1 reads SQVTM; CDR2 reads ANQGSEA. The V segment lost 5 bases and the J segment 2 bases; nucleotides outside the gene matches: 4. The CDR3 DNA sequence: TGCAGCGTTCTAGCGGGAGCGACCACAGATACGCAGTATTTT. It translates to CSVLAGATTDTQYF.

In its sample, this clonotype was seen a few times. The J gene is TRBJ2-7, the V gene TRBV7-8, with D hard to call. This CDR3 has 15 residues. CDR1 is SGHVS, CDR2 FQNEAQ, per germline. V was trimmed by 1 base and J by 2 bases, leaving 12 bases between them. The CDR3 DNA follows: TGTGCCAGCAGCTTAGAGTGGGTTCCAACCTACGAGCAGTACTTC. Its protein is CASSLEWVPTYEQYF.

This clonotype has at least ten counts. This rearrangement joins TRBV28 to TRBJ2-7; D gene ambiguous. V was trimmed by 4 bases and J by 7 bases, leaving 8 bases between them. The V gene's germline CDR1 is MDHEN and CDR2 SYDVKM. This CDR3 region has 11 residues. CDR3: CASSSPREQYF. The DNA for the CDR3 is TGTGCCAGCAGTTCCCCGCGGGAGCAGTACTTC. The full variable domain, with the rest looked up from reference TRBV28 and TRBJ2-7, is DVKVTQSSRYLVKRTGEKVFLECVQDMDHENMFWYRQDPGLGLRLIYFSYDVKMKEKGDIPEGYSVSREKKERFSLILESASTNQTSMYLCASSSPREQYFGPGTRLTVT.

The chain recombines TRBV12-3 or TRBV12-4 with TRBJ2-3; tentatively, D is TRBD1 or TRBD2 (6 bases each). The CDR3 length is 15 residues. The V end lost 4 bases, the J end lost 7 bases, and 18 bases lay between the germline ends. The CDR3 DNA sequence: TGTGCCAGCAGTTCACCCCGGACGGGGGCATATACGCAGTATTTT. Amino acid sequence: CASSSPRTGAYTQYF.

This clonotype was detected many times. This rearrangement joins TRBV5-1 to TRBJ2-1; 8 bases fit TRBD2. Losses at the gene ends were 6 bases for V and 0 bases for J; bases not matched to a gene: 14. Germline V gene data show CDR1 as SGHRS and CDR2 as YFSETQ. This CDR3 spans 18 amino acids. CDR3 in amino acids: CASTTRPGRGFSYNEQFF. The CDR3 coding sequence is TGCGCCAGCACCACCCGTCCCGGGAGGGGTTTCTCCTACAATGAGCAGTTCTTC. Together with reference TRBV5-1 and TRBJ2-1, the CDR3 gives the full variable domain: KAGVTQTPRYLIKTRGQQVTLSCSPISGHRSVSWYQQTPGQGLQFLFEYFSETQRNKGNFPGRFSGRQFSNSRSEMNVSTLELGDSALYLCASTTRPGRGFSYNEQFFGPGTRLTVL.